The 20 T cell receptor beta chains in this list originate from one sample, sequenced in a study of prognosis after radiotherapy for stage I lung cancer. The TCR beta CDR3 region was amplified from genomic DNA, with two rounds of multiplex PCR being used for the amplification. Primers specific to each TRBV and TRBJ gene were used in first-round PCR. TCRdb re-analysed the multiplex PCR reads in MiXCR, keeping a single row per CDR3 protein. The sample records approximately 8,800 distinct CDR3 sequences, roughly two thirds being singletons. The sequenced sample was PBMCs, obtained before or after stereotactic body radiation therapy (not recorded which). Source of these receptors: a donor at least 50 years old with non-small cell lung cancer.

This chain uses TRBV12-3 or TRBV12-4 with TRBJ2-7; 7 bases are shared with TRBD1. V shed 6 bases, J shed 0 bases, and the junction held 5 bases outside the gene matches. The CDR3 has 14 amino acids. The CDR3 reads CASRDRTNSYEQYF. The DNA of the CDR3 is TGTGCCAGCAGGGACAGGACAAACTCCTACGAGCAGTACTTC.

The chain links TRBV19 to TRBJ2-7; 9 bases agree with TRBD1. With V trimmed by 8 bases and J by 2 bases, 4 bases remained unmatched. Per the germline V gene, CDR1 is LNHDA and CDR2 is SQIVND (reference sequence). CDR3 length: 13 amino acids. CDR3 in DNA: TGTGCCAGTGGGACAGGGTCTACCTACGAGCAGTACTTC. Translated, it gives CASGTGSTYEQYF.

The table lists this clonotype with many counts. This chain uses TRBV20-1 with TRBJ2-5; 11 nucleotides line up with TRBD2. CDR1 and CDR2 (germline): DFQATT, SNEGSKA (reference sequence). V lost 3 bases, J lost 2 bases, and 14 bases stayed unmatched. This CDR3 contains 18 residues. The CDR3 DNA reads TGCAGTGCTAGGCCCCCCGGGGGGACTAGCGGACCACAAGAGACCCAGTACTTC. Encoded protein: CSARPPGGTSGPQETQYF.

CDR3 amino acids: CASSSTTSEQFF. CDR3 DNA: TGTGCCAGCAGTTCCACGACTAGTGAGCAGTTCTTC. The genes are TRBV11-3 and TRBJ2-1; maybe TRBD2 (6 bases). Trimming shortened V by 6 bases and J by 9 bases, and 12 bases separated the two germline ends. Germline loops: CDR1 SGHNT, CDR2 YENEEA. This CDR3 is 12 amino acids long.

Relative to its sample, this clonotype is large. The V and J genes are TRBV12-3 or TRBV12-4 and TRBJ1-2, with 11 nucleotides matching TRBD1. V lost 6 bases to trimming and J lost 6 bases; unmatched junction nucleotides: 6. The CDR3 has 14 amino acids. The CDR3 region is CASSRTGGQDGYTF. The CDR3 DNA is TGTGCCAGCAGCCGGACAGGGGGCCAAGATGGCTACACCTTC.

Worth noting for this clonotype: One junction end disagrees with the germline gene, perhaps due to a read error. The CDR3 DNA sequence: TGTGCCAGTGGGGAATACAACACCGGGGAGCTGTCTTTT. Its protein product is CASGEYNTGELSF. V is TRBV19 and J is TRBJ2-2; TRBD2 is a possible D gene (5 bases). There are 13 residues in the CDR3. The germline V gene encodes CDR1 LNHDA and CDR2 SQIVND (reference sequence).

This clonotype was seen once. The rearrangement links TRBV24-1 to TRBJ2-1, with 9 bases fitting TRBD1. The germline V gene encodes CDR1 KGHDR and CDR2 SFDVKD. Losses at the gene ends were 5 bases for V and 8 bases for J; bases not matched to a gene: 6. CDR3 length: 14 amino acids. The CDR3 DNA sequence: TGTGCCACCAGTGGATACAGGACAGGGGATGAGCAGTTCTTC. It yields the protein CATSGYRTGDEQFF.

In its sample, this clonotype ranks as medium-sized (0.01 to 0.1%). The CDR3 region is CASSLTFNEQFF. CDR3 nucleotides: TGTGCCAGCAGCCTGACATTCAATGAGCAGTTCTTC. The V gene is TRBV7-3, the J gene TRBJ2-1; no reliable D call. Germline loops: CDR1 SGHTA, CDR2 FQGTGA. Trimming stripped 5 bases from V and 6 bases from J, with 8 bases between. The CDR3 is 12 amino acids.

The V gene is TRBV12-3 or TRBV12-4, the J gene TRBJ1-5, with D unresolved. This CDR3 is 14 amino acids long. Trimming cost V 3 bases and J 2 bases, with 8 bases left between them. CDR3 residues: CASSLGLGNQPQHF. CDR3 DNA sequence: TGTGCCAGCAGTTTGGGTCTTGGCAATCAGCCCCAGCATTTT.

This clonotype is labeled as medium-sized. J is TRBJ2-7 and V is TRBV29-1, with unresolved D. V dropped 7 bases and J dropped 7 bases, with 20 bases sitting between them. Germline CDR1 is SQVTM and CDR2 is ANQGSEA. CDR3 length: 13 amino acids. The CDR3 bases are TGCAGCGCCGGCGGACCTATGGTAGGGGAGCAGTACTTC. Translating gives CSAGGPMVGEQYF.

This clonotype rates as medium-sized (0.01 to 0.1%). The chain couples TRBV2 to TRBJ1-1; no clear D. Trimming pared 6 bases from V and 1 base from J, leaving 9 bases between. This CDR3 is built from 13 residues. Germline CDR1 reads SNHLY; CDR2 reads FYNNEI. The CDR3, as DNA: TGTGCCAGCAGGGTGTTCTCGAACACTGAAGCTTTCTTT. Translated: CASRVFSNTEAFF. The full variable domain, its missing parts supplied by reference TRBV2 and TRBJ1-1, is EPEVTQTPSHQVTQMGQEVILRCVPISNHLYFYWYRQILGQKVEFLVSFYNNEISEKSEIFDDQFSVERPDGSNFTLKIRSTKLEDSAMYFCASRVFSNTEAFFGQGTRLTVV.

The chain combines TRBV28 with TRBJ2-5, with 14 nucleotides matching TRBD2. The CDR3 consists of 16 residues. In germline, CDR1 is MDHEN, CDR2 SYDVKM. CDR3 sequence: CSISPAGLAGDETQYF. Here the CDR3 DNA reads TGTTCCATCAGTCCCGCGGGACTAGCGGGAGACGAGACCCAGTACTTC.

By share, this clonotype ranks as medium-sized. J is TRBJ2-7 and V is TRBV28; TRBD2 matches at 8 bases. The junction had 14 bases not matched to a gene; V was cut back by 0 bases and J by 7 bases. The germline CDR1 and CDR2 sequences are MDHEN and SYDVKM. This CDR3 spans 17 amino acids. Here the CDR3 DNA reads TGTGCCAGCAGTTTATGGGGGTCTGGGCGGGAGGCCGATGAGCAGTACTTC. This translates into CASSLWGSGREADEQYF.

The V call is TRBV11-3, the J call TRBJ2-7, with D uncertain. Germline V gene data show CDR1 as SGHNT and CDR2 as YENEEA. This CDR3 is built from 17 residues. V shed 1 base and J shed 3 bases, with 19 bases lying between them. The CDR3 region is CASSLGGGVQSHYEQYF. The CDR3 nucleotides read TGTGCCAGCAGCTTAGGAGGTGGGGTTCAGAGCCACTACGAGCAGTACTTC.

The chain recombines TRBV6-1 with TRBJ2-1; possible D gene TRBD2, 5 bases. Trimming left V 6 bases short and J 6 bases short, with 15 bases between. Germline V gene data show CDR1 as MNHNS and CDR2 as SASEGT. This CDR3 contains 14 residues. The CDR3 protein is CASRNIVRVNEQFF. The CDR3 nucleotides read TGTGCCAGCAGGAATATCGTGAGGGTCAATGAGCAGTTCTTC.

This clonotype was seen at least ten times. The chain recombines TRBV5-6 with TRBJ1-3; weak D call: TRBD1 (5 bases). Germline V lookup: CDR1 SGHDT, CDR2 YYEEEE. The CDR3 is made up of 17 amino acids. Trimming left V 2 bases short and J 2 bases short, with 17 bases between. DNA for the CDR3: TGTGCCAGCAGCTTTGTCGCTCCGACAGCGGCTGGAAACACCATATATTTT. It specifies CASSFVAPTAAGNTIYF.

The chain has TRBV27 and TRBJ2-3, with no clear D. This CDR3 comprises 16 residues. V dropped 5 bases and J dropped 1 base, with 16 bases sitting between them. Germline-derived CDR1 and CDR2 are MNHEY and SMNVEV (reference sequence). CDR3 nucleotides: TGTGCCAGCAGTCCCTACCCGGTACGGGGCACAGATACGCAGTATTTT. Protein product: CASSPYPVRGTDTQYF.

In regard to this clonotype: A much bigger clone sits one base away, suggesting this may be a read error. The chain carries TRBV18 and TRBJ1-1; D perhaps matches TRBD1 (6 bases). There are 13 residues in the CDR3. V was cut by 2 bases and J by 7 bases, with 11 bases left in between. CDR1 and CDR2 (germline): KGHSH, LQKENI. CDR3 coding DNA: TGTGCCAGCTCACCAACAGGGTGGTGTGAAGCTTTCTTT. It codes for CASSPTGWCEAFF.

The chain has TRBV7-2 and TRBJ2-2, with TRBD1 matching 10 bases. V lost 5 bases, J lost 8 bases, and 8 bases stayed unmatched. Germline values: CDR1 SGHTA, CDR2 FQGNSA. The CDR3 covers 15 residues. Here the CDR3 DNA reads TGTGCCAGCAGCGTACTGGGGACAGGGGAGGGGGAGCTGTTTTTT. It specifies CASSVLGTGEGELFF.

The chain combines TRBV11-2 with TRBJ1-2; D gene ambiguous. Per the germline V gene, CDR1 is SGHAT and CDR2 is FQNNGV. Trimming left V 1 base short and J 0 bases short, with 15 bases between. The CDR3 loop spans 17 amino acids. CDR3 sequence (DNA): TGTGCCAGCAGCTTAGCCCCACGGACCGACCCTAACTATGGCTACACCTTC. Encoded protein: CASSLAPRTDPNYGYTF.